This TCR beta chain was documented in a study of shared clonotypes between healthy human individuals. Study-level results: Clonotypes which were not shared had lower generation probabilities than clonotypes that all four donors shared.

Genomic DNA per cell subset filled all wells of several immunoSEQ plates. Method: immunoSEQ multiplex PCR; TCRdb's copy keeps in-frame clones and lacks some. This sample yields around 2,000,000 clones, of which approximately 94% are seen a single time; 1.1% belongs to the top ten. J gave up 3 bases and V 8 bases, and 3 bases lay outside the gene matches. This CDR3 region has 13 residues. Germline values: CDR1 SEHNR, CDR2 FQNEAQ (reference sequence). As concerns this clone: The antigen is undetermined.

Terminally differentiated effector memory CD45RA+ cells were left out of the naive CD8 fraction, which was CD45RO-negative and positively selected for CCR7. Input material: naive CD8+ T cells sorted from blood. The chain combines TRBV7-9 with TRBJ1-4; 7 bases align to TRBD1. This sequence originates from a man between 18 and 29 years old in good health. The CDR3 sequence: CASSTGSNEKLFF. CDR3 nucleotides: TGTGCCAGCTCGACAGGGTCTAATGAAAAACTGTTTTTT.